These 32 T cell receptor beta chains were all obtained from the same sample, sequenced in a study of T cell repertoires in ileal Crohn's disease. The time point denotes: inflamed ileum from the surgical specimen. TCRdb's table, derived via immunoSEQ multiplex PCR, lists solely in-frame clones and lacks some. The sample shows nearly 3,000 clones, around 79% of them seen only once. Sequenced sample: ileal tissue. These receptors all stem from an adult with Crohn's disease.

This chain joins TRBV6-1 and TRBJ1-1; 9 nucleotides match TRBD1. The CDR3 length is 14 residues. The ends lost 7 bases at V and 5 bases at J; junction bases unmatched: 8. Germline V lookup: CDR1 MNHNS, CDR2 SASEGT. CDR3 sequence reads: CASTDRTGATEAFF. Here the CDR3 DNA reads TGTGCCAGCACGGACAGGACAGGGGCAACTGAAGCTTTCTTT.

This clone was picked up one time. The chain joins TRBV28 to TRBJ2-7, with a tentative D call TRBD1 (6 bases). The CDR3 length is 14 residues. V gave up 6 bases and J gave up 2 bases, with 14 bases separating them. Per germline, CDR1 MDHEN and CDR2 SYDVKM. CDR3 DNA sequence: TGTGCCAGCAGGCCGACAGGTCCGGCCTACGAGCAGTACTTC. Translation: CASRPTGPAYEQYF.

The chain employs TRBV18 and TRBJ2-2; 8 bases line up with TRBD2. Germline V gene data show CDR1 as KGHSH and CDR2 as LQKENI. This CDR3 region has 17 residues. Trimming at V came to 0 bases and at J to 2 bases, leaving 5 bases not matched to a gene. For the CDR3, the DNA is TGTGCCAGCTCACCACCTTCGGGAGGGCCCAACACCGGGGAGCTGTTTTTT. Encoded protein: CASSPPSGGPNTGELFF.

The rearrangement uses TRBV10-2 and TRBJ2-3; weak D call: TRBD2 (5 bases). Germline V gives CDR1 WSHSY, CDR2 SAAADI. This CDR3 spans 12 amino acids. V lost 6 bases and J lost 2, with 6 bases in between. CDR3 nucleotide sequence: TGCGCCAGCAGGGACTTCACAGATACGCAGTATTTT. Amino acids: CASRDFTDTQYF.

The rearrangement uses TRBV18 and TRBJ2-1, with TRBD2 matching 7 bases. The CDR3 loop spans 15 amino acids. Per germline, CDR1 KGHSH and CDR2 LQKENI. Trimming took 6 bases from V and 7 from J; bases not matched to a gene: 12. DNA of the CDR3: TGTGCCAGCTCCCTCGGGAGGCTAGGGGCTAATGAGCAGTTCTTC. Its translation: CASSLGRLGANEQFF.

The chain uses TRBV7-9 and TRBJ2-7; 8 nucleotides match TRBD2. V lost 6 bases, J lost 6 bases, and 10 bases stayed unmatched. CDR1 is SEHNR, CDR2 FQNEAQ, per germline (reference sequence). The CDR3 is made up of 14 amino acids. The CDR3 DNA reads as TGTGCCAGCAGTTTGGCGGGAGGCTCTGGCGAGCAGTACTTC. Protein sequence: CASSLAGGSGEQYF.

The CDR3 DNA sequence: TGTGCCAGCAGCTTGGCAGGGAACTATGGCTACACCTTC. Translation: CASSLAGNYGYTF. The chain employs TRBV5-6 and TRBJ1-2; D is perhaps TRBD1 (5 bases). This CDR3 spans 13 amino acids. The germline V and J ends were trimmed by 0 bases and 2 bases, with 5 bases remaining between them. Germline lookup yields CDR1 SGHDT and CDR2 YYEEEE.

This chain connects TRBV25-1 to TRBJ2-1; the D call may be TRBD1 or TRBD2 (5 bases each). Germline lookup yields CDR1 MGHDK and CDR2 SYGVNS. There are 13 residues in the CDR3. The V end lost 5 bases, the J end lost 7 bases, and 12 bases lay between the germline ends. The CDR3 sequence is CASSPRWGNEQFF. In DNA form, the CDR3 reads TGTGCCAGCAGTCCCCGGTGGGGGAATGAGCAGTTCTTC.

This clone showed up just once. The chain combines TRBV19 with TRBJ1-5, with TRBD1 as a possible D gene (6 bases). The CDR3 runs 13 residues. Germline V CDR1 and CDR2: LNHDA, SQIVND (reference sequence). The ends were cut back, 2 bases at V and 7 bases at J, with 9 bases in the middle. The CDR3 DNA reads TGTGCCAGTAGTATACAACAGGGACAGCCCCAGCATTTT. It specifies CASSIQQGQPQHF.

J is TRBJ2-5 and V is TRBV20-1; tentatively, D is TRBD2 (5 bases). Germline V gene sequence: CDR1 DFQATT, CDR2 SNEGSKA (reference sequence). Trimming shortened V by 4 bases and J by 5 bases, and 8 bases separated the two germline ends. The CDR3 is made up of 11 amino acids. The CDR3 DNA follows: TGCAGTGCTACTAGCTCCGAGACCCAGTACTTC. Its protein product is CSATSSETQYF.

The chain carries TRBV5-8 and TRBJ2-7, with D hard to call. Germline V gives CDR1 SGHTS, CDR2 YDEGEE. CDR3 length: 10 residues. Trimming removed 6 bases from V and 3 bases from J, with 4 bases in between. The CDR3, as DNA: TGTGCCAGCACCTACTACGAGCAGTACTTC. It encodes CASTYYEQYF. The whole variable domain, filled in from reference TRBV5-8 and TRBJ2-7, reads EAGVTQSPTHLIKTRGQQATLRCSPISGHTSVYWYQQALGLGLQFLLWYDEGEERNRGNFPPRFSGRQFPNYSSELNVNALELEDSALYLCASTYYEQYFGPGTRLTVT.

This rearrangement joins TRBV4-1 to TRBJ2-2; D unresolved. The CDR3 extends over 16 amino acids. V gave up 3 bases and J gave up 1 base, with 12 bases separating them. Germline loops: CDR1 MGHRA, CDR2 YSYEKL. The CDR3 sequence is CASSHFAELNTGELFF. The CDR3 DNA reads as TGCGCCAGCAGCCATTTTGCGGAGCTGAACACCGGGGAGCTGTTTTTT.

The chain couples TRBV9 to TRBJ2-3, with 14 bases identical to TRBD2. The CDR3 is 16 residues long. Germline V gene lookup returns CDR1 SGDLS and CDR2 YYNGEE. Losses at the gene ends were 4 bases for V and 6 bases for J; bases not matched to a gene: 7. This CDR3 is CASSPRTSGRTDTQYF. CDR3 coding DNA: TGTGCCAGCAGCCCCCGGACTAGCGGGAGGACGGATACGCAGTATTTT.

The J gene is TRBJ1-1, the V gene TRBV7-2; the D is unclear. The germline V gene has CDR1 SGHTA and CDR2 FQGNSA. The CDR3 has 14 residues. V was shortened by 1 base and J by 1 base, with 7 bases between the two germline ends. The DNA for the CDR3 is TGTGCCAGCAGCTTAGGGTCGGCGAACACTGAAGCTTTCTTT. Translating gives CASSLGSANTEAFF.

This chain's CDR3 is CASSLTSGTYNEQFF. CDR3 in DNA: TGTGCCAGCAGCCTTACTAGCGGAACCTACAATGAGCAGTTCTTC. This chain connects TRBV6-6 to TRBJ2-1; 8 nucleotides line up with TRBD2. J was trimmed by 2 bases and V by 6 bases; bases with no gene match: 6. This CDR3 region has 15 residues. Germline values: CDR1 MNHNY, CDR2 SVGAGI (reference sequence).

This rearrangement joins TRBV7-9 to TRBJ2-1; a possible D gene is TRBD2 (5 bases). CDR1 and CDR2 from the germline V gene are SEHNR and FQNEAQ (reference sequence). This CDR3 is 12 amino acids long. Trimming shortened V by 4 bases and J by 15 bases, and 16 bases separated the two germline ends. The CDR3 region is CASSSGLKVGFF. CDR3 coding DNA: TGTGCCAGCAGCTCCGGACTCAAGGTGGGGTTCTTC.

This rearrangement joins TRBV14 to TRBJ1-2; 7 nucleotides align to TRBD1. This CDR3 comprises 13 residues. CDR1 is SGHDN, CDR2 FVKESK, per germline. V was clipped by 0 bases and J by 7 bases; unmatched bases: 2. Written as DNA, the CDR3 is TGTGCCAGCAGCCAAGATGACAGGGCTGGCTACACCTTC. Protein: CASSQDDRAGYTF.

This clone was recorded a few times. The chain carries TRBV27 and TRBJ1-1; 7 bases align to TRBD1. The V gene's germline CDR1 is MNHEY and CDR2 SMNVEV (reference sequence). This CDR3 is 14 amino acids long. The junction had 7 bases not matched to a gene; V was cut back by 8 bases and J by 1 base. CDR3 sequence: CASRTGNPNTEAFF. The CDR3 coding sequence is TGTGCCAGCCGGACAGGCAACCCGAACACTGAAGCTTTCTTT.

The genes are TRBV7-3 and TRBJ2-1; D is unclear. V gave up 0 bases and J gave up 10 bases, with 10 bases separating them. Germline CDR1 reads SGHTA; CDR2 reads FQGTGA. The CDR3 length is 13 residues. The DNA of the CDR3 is TGTGCCAGCAGCTTAACGTTGGTCAGCGAGCAGTTCTTC. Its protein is CASSLTLVSEQFF.

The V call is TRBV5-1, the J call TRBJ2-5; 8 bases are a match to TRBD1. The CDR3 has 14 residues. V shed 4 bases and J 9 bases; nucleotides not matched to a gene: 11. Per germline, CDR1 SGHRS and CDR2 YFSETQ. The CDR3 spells CASSRGQGQAAQYF. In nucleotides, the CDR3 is TGCGCCAGCAGCCGAGGACAGGGCCAAGCAGCCCAGTACTTC.

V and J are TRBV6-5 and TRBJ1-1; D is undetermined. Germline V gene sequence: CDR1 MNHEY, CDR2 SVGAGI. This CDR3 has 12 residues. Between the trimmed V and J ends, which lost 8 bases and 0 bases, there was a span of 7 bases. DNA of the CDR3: TGTGCCAGCTATGAGCTGAACACTGAAGCTTTCTTT. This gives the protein CASYELNTEAFF.

The CDR3 sequence is CASSGPGGGGGYTF. The CDR3 region has the DNA TGTGCCAGCAGTGGCCCTGGGGGGGGCGGGGGCTACACCTTC. This chain links TRBV25-1 with TRBJ1-2, with D possibly matching TRBD1 (6 bases). The ends were cut back, 4 bases at V and 8 bases at J, with 17 bases in the middle. Germline lookup yields CDR1 MGHDK and CDR2 SYGVNS. The CDR3 sequence is 14 residues long.

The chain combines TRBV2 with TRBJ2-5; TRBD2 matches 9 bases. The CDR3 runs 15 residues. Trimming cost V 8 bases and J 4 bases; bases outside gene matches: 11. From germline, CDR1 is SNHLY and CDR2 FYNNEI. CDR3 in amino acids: CASGIAGVQGETQYF. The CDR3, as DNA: TGTGCCAGCGGGATAGCGGGAGTTCAAGGAGAGACCCAGTACTTC.

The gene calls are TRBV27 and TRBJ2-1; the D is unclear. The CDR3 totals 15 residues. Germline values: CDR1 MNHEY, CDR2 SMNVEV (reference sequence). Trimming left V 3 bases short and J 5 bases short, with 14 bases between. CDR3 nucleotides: TGTGCCAGCAGTTTGGGGTTGGGATCCAACAATGAGCAGTTCTTC. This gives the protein CASSLGLGSNNEQFF.

CDR3 in amino acids: CASSDPRRRDANEQFF. The DNA of the CDR3 is TGTGCCAGCAGTGACCCTCGGAGGCGGGACGCCAATGAGCAGTTCTTC. The chain is built from TRBV27 and TRBJ2-1; D possibly corresponds to TRBD2 (6 bases). CDR1 is MNHEY, CDR2 SMNVEV, per germline (reference sequence). V lost 5 bases, J lost 6 bases, and 20 bases lay in between. This CDR3 region has 16 residues.

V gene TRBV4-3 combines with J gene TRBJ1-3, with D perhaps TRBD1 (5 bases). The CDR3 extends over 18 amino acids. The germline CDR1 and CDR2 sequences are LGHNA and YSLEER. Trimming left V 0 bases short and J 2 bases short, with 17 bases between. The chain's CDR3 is CASSQDNYGGSAGNTIYF. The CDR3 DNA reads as TGCGCCAGCAGCCAAGATAACTACGGGGGGTCGGCTGGAAACACCATATATTTT.

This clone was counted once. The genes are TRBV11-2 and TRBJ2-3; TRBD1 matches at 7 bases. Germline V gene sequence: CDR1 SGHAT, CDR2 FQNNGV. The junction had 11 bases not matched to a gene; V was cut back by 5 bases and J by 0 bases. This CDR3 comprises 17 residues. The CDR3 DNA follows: TGTGCCAGCAGCCGAAGGGGGCCAGGCGGAAGCACAGATACGCAGTATTTT. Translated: CASSRRGPGGSTDTQYF.

CDR3 region: CASSANLIGSYNEQFF. The DNA of the CDR3 is TGTGCCAGCAGTGCAAACCTGATCGGCTCCTACAATGAGCAGTTCTTC. The chain recombines TRBV27 with TRBJ2-1; D is uncertain. The CDR3 sequence is 16 residues long. V gave up 5 bases and J gave up 0 bases, with 14 bases separating them. Germline V gene sequence: CDR1 MNHEY, CDR2 SMNVEV (reference sequence).

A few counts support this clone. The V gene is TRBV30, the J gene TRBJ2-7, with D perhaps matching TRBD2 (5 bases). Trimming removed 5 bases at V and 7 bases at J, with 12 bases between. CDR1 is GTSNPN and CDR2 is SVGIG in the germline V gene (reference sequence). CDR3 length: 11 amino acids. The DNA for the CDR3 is TGTGCCTGGGGAGGAGCGCGGGAGCAGTACTTC. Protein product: CAWGGAREQYF. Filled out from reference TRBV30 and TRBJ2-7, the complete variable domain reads SQTIHQWPATLVQPVGSPLSLECTVEGTSNPNLYWYRQAAGRGLQLLFYSVGIGQISSEVPQNLSASRPQDRQFILSSKKLLLSDSGFYLCAWGGAREQYFGPGTRLTVT.

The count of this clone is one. The CDR3 reads CASSEHRGKSSGANVLTF. The CDR3 DNA reads as TGTGCCAGTAGTGAGCACAGGGGTAAAAGCTCTGGGGCCAACGTCCTGACTTTC. V gene TRBV19 combines with J gene TRBJ2-6, with TRBD1 matching over 7 bases. Germline CDR1 reads LNHDA; CDR2 reads SQIVND (reference sequence). The CDR3 contains 18 residues. The ends lost 5 bases at V and 0 bases at J; junction bases unmatched: 10.

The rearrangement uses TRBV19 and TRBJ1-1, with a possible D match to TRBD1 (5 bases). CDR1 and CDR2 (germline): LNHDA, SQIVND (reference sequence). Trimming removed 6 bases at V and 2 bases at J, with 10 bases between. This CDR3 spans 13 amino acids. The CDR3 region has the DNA TGTGCCAGTAGCGGGACGGCAAACACTGAAGCTTTCTTT. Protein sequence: CASSGTANTEAFF.

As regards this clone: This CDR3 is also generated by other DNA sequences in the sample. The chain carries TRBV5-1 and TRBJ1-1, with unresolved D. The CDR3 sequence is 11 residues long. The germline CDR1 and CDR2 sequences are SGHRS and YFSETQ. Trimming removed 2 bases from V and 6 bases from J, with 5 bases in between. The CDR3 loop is CASSLGPEAFF. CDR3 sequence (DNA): TGCGCCAGCAGCTTAGGTCCTGAAGCTTTCTTT.